A single sample is the source of the 26 T cell receptor beta chains below, sequenced in a study of blood T cell repertoires in COVID-19. Produced via immunoSEQ multiplex PCR; TCRdb's table is partial and in-frame only. This table has 90,000 to 150,000 clones, roughly 80% appearing once. Input material: peripheral blood. Receptors were obtained from a man in his sixties or seventies with acute or convalescent COVID-19.

The chain has TRBV7-8 and TRBJ1-3, with a weak D call TRBD1 (6 bases). Germline assignment: CDR1 SGHVS and CDR2 FQNEAQ. The CDR3 length is 14 residues. Between the trimmed V and J ends, which lost 6 bases and 4 bases, there was a span of 13 bases. CDR3 coding DNA: TGTGCCAGCAGAACAGGGATCGCGGGAAACACCATATATTTT. This gives the protein CASRTGIAGNTIYF.

The gene calls are TRBV6-5 and TRBJ2-6; D may be TRBD1 (5 bases). The CDR3 consists of 15 residues. Trimming stripped 5 bases from V and 2 bases from J, with 10 bases between. Per the germline V gene, CDR1 is MNHEY and CDR2 is SVGAGI. In DNA form, the CDR3 reads TGTGCCAGCAGTCTTGACAGCGCTGGGGCCAACGTCCTGACTTTC. It is translated as CASSLDSAGANVLTF.

The chain recombines TRBV29-1 with TRBJ2-3, with D perhaps matching TRBD1 (6 bases). Germline V gene sequence: CDR1 SQVTM, CDR2 ANQGSEA. The CDR3 covers 13 residues. Trimming removed 3 bases at V and 3 bases at J, with 10 bases between. In DNA, the CDR3 is TGCAGCGTTGAGAGCCAGGGGACAGATACGCAGTATTTT. It specifies CSVESQGTDTQYF.

V and J are TRBV4-2 and TRBJ2-1; TRBD1 might be the D (5 bases). V shed 4 bases and J shed 0 bases, with 10 bases lying between them. The CDR3 is made up of 15 amino acids. Germline V lookup: CDR1 LGHNA, CDR2 YNFKEQ. The CDR3 coding sequence is TGTGCCAGCAGCCCACAGGCGAGCTCCTACAATGAGCAGTTCTTC. Translating gives CASSPQASSYNEQFF.

This clone has only a few counts. The chain links TRBV9 to TRBJ2-1; D gene ambiguous. Germline V lookup: CDR1 SGDLS, CDR2 YYNGEE. The ends were cut back, 0 bases at V and 6 bases at J, with 13 bases in the middle. The CDR3 loop spans 15 amino acids. CDR3 amino acids: CASSVAGVKRNEQFF. Here the CDR3 DNA reads TGTGCCAGCAGCGTAGCTGGAGTGAAGCGCAATGAGCAGTTCTTC.

The chain carries TRBV6-5 and TRBJ2-5, with D uncertain. Germline loops: CDR1 MNHEY, CDR2 SVGAGI. Trimming stripped 4 bases from V and 2 bases from J, with 8 bases between. The CDR3 extends over 13 amino acids. The CDR3 DNA sequence: TGTGCCAGCAGTTTCTCCGGGCAAGAGACCCAGTACTTC. The encoded protein is CASSFSGQETQYF.

The chain joins TRBV5-1 to TRBJ2-5; maybe TRBD2 (6 bases). V gave up 6 bases and J gave up 4 bases, with 25 bases separating them. CDR1 and CDR2 (germline): SGHRS, YFSETQ. This CDR3 is 17 amino acids long. As DNA, the CDR3 is TGCGCCAGCAATCCTACCACGGGACTTGGGGACGGAGAGACCCAGTACTTC. The encoded protein is CASNPTTGLGDGETQYF.

The rearrangement links TRBV7-8 to TRBJ1-2; 8 bases agree with TRBD1. V trimming: 0 bases; J trimming: 4 bases; junction bases outside the gene matches: 4. Germline V gives CDR1 SGHVS, CDR2 FQNEAQ. The CDR3 is made up of 15 amino acids. The CDR3, as DNA: TGTGCCAGCAGCTTAGCTACTGACAGGGGCTATGGCTACACCTTC. Its translation: CASSLATDRGYGYTF.

This clone was seen just once. The chain couples TRBV11-1 to TRBJ2-5; 9 positions agree with TRBD1. Germline CDR1 and CDR2: SGHAT and FQDESV (reference sequence). Trimming cost V 3 bases and J 2 bases; bases outside gene matches: 1. The CDR3 extends over 14 amino acids. The DNA for the CDR3 is TGTGCCAGCAGCTTGGGACAGGGTCAAGAGACCCAGTACTTC. It is translated as CASSLGQGQETQYF.

The chain carries TRBV28 and TRBJ1-2, with a possible D match to TRBD1 (5 bases). Germline CDR1 MDHEN, CDR2 SYDVKM. V dropped 4 bases and J dropped 4 bases, with 22 bases sitting between them. This CDR3 has 17 amino acids. CDR3 coding DNA: TGTGCCAGCAGTTCAGCCTCTACAGGCTACGATTTCTATGGCTACACCTTC. It encodes CASSSASTGYDFYGYTF.

The chain couples TRBV12-5 to TRBJ2-7; D not certain. The CDR3 consists of 14 residues. Trimming took off 1 base at V and 4 bases at J, with 11 bases between the two ends. Germline V gene lookup returns CDR1 LGHNT and CDR2 FRNRAP. The CDR3 region has the DNA TGTGCTAGTGGTTTGGACAGTGTTTTTTACGAGCAGTACTTC. Translating gives CASGLDSVFYEQYF.

The chain has TRBV18 and TRBJ2-1, with 8 bases fitting TRBD2. V was clipped by 0 bases and J by 9 bases; unmatched bases: 7. The germline V gene encodes CDR1 KGHSH and CDR2 LQKENI. CDR3 size: 15 residues. The CDR3, as DNA: TGTGCCAGCTCACCACCGAGCGGGAGCCCCGGTGAGCAGTTCTTC. It codes for CASSPPSGSPGEQFF.

This clone has only a few counts. The J gene is TRBJ1-5, the V gene TRBV20-1; D ambiguous. The V gene lost 3 bases and the J gene lost 0 bases, with 6 bases spanning the gap. The CDR3 sequence is 13 residues long. Germline V lookup: CDR1 DFQATT, CDR2 SNEGSKA (reference sequence). The CDR3 spells CSASPHSNQPQHF. The CDR3 region has the DNA TGCAGTGCTAGTCCCCATAGCAATCAGCCCCAGCATTTT.

The V call is TRBV13, the J call TRBJ1-2; D gene uncertain. Germline-derived CDR1 and CDR2 are PRHDT and FYEKMQ (reference sequence). The CDR3 consists of 12 residues. V lost 4 bases and J 4 bases, leaving 7 bases between the germline ends. The CDR3 loop reads CASSSHFYGYTF. The CDR3 region has the DNA TGTGCCAGCAGCTCCCATTTCTATGGCTACACCTTC. Drawing the rest from reference TRBV13 and TRBJ1-2, the complete variable domain is AAGVIQSPRHLIKEKRETATLKCYPIPRHDTVYWYQQGPGQDPQFLISFYEKMQSDKGSIPDRFSAQQFSDYHSELNMSSLELGDSALYFCASSSHFYGYTFGSGTRLTVV.

The chain combines TRBV9 with TRBJ2-1, with 8 nucleotides matching TRBD2. Germline V CDR1 and CDR2: SGDLS, YYNGEE. The V segment lost 4 bases and the J segment 5 bases; nucleotides outside the gene matches: 8. The CDR3 loop spans 15 amino acids. This chain's CDR3 is CASSPFGSGDNEQFF. The CDR3 coding sequence is TGTGCCAGCAGCCCGTTTGGTAGCGGGGACAATGAGCAGTTCTTC. Filled out from reference TRBV9 and TRBJ2-1, the complete variable domain reads DSGVTQTPKHLITATGQRVTLRCSPRSGDLSVYWYQQSLDQGLQFLIQYYNGEERAKGNILERFSAQQFPDLHSELNLSSLELGDSALYFCASSPFGSGDNEQFFGPGTRLTVL.

The chain couples TRBV19 to TRBJ2-1; 8 bases agree with TRBD1. The ends lost 7 bases at V and 2 bases at J; junction bases unmatched: 10. Germline assignment: CDR1 LNHDA and CDR2 SQIVND (reference sequence). The CDR3 extends over 16 amino acids. CDR3 nucleotide sequence: TGTGCCAGTACCAGTATAGGGACAGGCACCTACAATGAGCAGTTCTTC. Translation: CASTSIGTGTYNEQFF.

This clone was seen just once. The chain couples TRBV18 to TRBJ2-2; 7 bases line up with TRBD1. The germline CDR1 and CDR2 sequences are KGHSH and LQKENI. The J segment lost 0 bases and the V segment lost 3 bases, leaving 4 bases of the junction unmatched. The CDR3 length is 16 residues. CDR3 sequence reads: CASSPLTGSNTGELFF. CDR3 bases: TGTGCCAGCTCACCTCTGACAGGGTCGAACACCGGGGAGCTGTTTTTT.

The J gene is TRBJ1-1, the V gene TRBV15; perhaps TRBD1 as D (5 bases). V lost 6 bases to trimming and J lost 4 bases, with 12 bases between them. From germline, CDR1 is LNHNV and CDR2 YYDKDF (reference sequence). CDR3 length equals 13 residues. The CDR3 region has the DNA TGTGCCACCAGAAGGGGTTTTGGCACTGAAGCTTTCTTT. It encodes CATRRGFGTEAFF.

The V gene is TRBV27, the J gene TRBJ2-1; TRBD1 matches at 7 bases. The CDR3 totals 17 residues. Germline CDR1 and CDR2: MNHEY and SMNVEV (reference sequence). V lost 5 bases and J lost 4; bases outside the gene matches: 14. The DNA for the CDR3 is TGTGCCAGCAGTCCCCCGCGACAGGGAAACTCGTACAATGAGCAGTTCTTC. It encodes CASSPPRQGNSYNEQFF.

The rearrangement links TRBV24-1 to TRBJ1-1; D ambiguous. The CDR3 covers 13 residues. V gave up 3 bases and J gave up 1 base, with 5 bases separating them. Per the germline V gene, CDR1 is KGHDR and CDR2 is SFDVKD. Here the CDR3 DNA reads TGTGCCACCAGTGATACGGGGAACACTGAAGCTTTCTTT. This translates into CATSDTGNTEAFF.

CDR3 region: CAWNGDRGAEAFF. CDR3 bases: TGTGCCTGGAATGGGGACAGGGGCGCTGAAGCTTTCTTT. The chain couples TRBV30 to TRBJ1-1; TRBD1 matches at 10 bases. CDR3 length: 13 residues. V trimming: 4 bases; J trimming: 6 bases; junction bases outside the gene matches: 5. Germline V gives CDR1 GTSNPN, CDR2 SVGIG (reference sequence). Full variable domain (remainder filled in from reference TRBV30 and TRBJ1-1): SQTIHQWPATLVQPVGSPLSLECTVEGTSNPNLYWYRQAAGRGLQLLFYSVGIGQISSEVPQNLSASRPQDRQFILSSKKLLLSDSGFYLCAWNGDRGAEAFFGQGTRLTVV.

The chain has TRBV15 and TRBJ1-5; D is perhaps TRBD1 (5 bases). The germline V and J ends were trimmed by 1 base and 5 bases, with 12 bases remaining between them. Germline CDR1 and CDR2: LNHNV and YYDKDF (reference sequence). The CDR3 extends over 15 amino acids. CDR3 residues: CATSRGSGGDQPQHF. In DNA, the CDR3 is TGTGCCACCAGCAGAGGTTCCGGGGGGGATCAGCCCCAGCATTTT. Filled out from reference TRBV15 and TRBJ1-5, the complete variable domain reads DAMVIQNPRYQVTQFGKPVTLSCSQTLNHNVMYWYQQKSSQAPKLLFHYYDKDFNNEADTPDNFQSRRPNTSFCFLDIRSPGLGDTAMYLCATSRGSGGDQPQHFGDGTRLSIL.

A single count supports this clone. The chain employs TRBV18 and TRBJ2-1; 8 bases map to TRBD1. The length of the CDR3 is 15 residues. Trimming took 3 bases from V and 3 from J; bases not matched to a gene: 4. Looked up from germline, CDR1 is KGHSH and CDR2 is LQKENI. CDR3 sequence reads: CASSPPGQDYNEQFF. The CDR3, as DNA: TGTGCCAGCTCACCCCCGGGACAGGACTACAATGAGCAGTTCTTC.

The V and J genes are TRBV29-1 and TRBJ1-1; D not resolved. The CDR3 loop spans 14 amino acids. Trimming left V 0 bases short and J 3 bases short, with 11 bases between. Looked up from germline, CDR1 is SQVTM and CDR2 is ANQGSEA. CDR3 in DNA: TGCAGCGTTGAAGATAACCCGAGGGACACTGAAGCTTTCTTT. Translating gives CSVEDNPRDTEAFF.

This clone was recorded a few times. V is TRBV3-1 (or the pseudogene TRBV3-2) and J is TRBJ2-1, with D tentatively TRBD2 (6 bases). CDR1 is LGHDT, CDR2 YNNKEL, per germline (reference sequence). The CDR3 is made up of 15 amino acids. Trimming pared 4 bases from V and 0 bases from J, leaving 10 bases between. CDR3 nucleotide sequence: TGTGCCAGCAGCCCAAGGGACTCCTCCTACAATGAGCAGTTCTTC. Amino acids: CASSPRDSSYNEQFF.

V and J are TRBV12-3 or TRBV12-4 and TRBJ2-1; 9 nucleotides match TRBD1. The CDR3 totals 12 residues. The V and J ends lost 6 bases and 8 bases, in that order; junction bases with no gene match: 2. In DNA, the CDR3 is TGTGCCAGCAGCCACAGGGGGCATGAGCAGTTCTTC. Protein: CASSHRGHEQFF.